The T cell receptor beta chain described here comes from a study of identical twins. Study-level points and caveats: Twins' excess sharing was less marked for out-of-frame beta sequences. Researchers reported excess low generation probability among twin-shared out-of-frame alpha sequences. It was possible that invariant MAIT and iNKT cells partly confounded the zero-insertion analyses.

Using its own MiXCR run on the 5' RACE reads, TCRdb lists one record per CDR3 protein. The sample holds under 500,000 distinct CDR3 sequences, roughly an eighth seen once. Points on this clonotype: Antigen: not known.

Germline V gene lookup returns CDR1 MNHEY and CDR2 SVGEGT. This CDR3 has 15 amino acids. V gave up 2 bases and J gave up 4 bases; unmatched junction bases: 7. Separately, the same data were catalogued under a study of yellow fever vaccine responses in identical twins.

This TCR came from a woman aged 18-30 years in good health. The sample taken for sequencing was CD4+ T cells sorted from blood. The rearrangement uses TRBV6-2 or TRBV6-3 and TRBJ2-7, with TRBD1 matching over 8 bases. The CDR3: CASSYNWQGAYEQYF. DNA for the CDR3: TGTGCCAGCAGTTACAATTGGCAGGGGGCTTACGAGCAGTACTTC.